This T cell receptor beta chain stems from a study of blood T cell repertoires in COVID-19. Here immunoSEQ multiplex PCR was the method, and the copy in TCRdb shows in-frame clones only, minus some. The table includes 250,000 to 400,000 clones, roughly 88% detected once. The V end lost 4 bases, the J end lost 0 bases, and 7 bases lay between the germline ends. From germline, CDR1 is LGHNA and CDR2 YNFKEQ. This CDR3 has 13 residues. The source material was peripheral blood. The receptor's source is a woman in her twenties or thirties with COVID-19, enrolled during active disease. The genes are TRBV4-2 and TRBJ2-7, with D maybe TRBD1 (5 bases). CDR3 bases: TGTGCCAGCAGCCGGGGCGGCTCCTACGAGCAGTACTTC. Its translation: CASSRGGSYEQYF.